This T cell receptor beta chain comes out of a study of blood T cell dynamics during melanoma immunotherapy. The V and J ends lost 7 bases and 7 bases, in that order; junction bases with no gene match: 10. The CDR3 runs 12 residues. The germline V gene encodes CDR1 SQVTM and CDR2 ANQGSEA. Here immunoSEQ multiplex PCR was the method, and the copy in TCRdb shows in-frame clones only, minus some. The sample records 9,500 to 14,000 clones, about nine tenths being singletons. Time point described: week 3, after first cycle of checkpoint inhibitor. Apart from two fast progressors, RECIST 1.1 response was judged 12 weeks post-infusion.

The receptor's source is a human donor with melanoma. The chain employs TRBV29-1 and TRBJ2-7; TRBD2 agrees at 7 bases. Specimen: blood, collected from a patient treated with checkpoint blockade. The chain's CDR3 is CSARVGLGEQYF. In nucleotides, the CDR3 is TGCAGCGCCCGAGTCGGACTAGGGGAGCAGTACTTC.